These 20 T cell receptor beta chains share one sample of origin, sequenced in a study of blood T cells in healthy people across ages. A second PCR of about 7 to 12 cycles used a sample-barcoded 5' primer and a J-beta primer mix. One entry per CDR3 protein results from TCRdb running MiXCR on the 5' RACE reads. The sample carries 1.5 million to 2 million distinct CDR3 sequences, more than 35% recorded once. Sequenced material: blood. The receptors stem from a human donor in good health.

J is TRBJ1-1 and V is TRBV20-1, with TRBD1 matching 9 bases. In germline, CDR1 is DFQATT, CDR2 SNEGSKA (reference sequence). The CDR3 runs 15 residues. V lost 4 bases, J lost 0 bases, and 6 bases stayed unmatched. The CDR3 DNA follows: TGCAGTGCTACCCGCCGGGACAGGGTGAACACTGAAGCTTTCTTT. This encodes CSATRRDRVNTEAFF.

This clonotype was seen more than once but under ten times. This chain uses TRBV10-3 with TRBJ2-5; TRBD2 aligns across 7 bases. Germline CDR1 reads ENHRY; CDR2 reads SYGVKD. The ends lost 0 bases at V and 1 base at J; junction bases unmatched: 8. This CDR3 is 17 amino acids long. The DNA for the CDR3 is TGTGCCATCAGTGAGTCGACTGGGCGGGGGACCCAAGAGACCCAGTACTTC. Translated: CAISESTGRGTQETQYF.

At least ten counts were recorded for this clonotype. The chain links TRBV7-9 to TRBJ1-2; TRBD1 matches 9 bases. Per germline, CDR1 SEHNR and CDR2 FQNEAQ (reference sequence). The CDR3 runs 14 residues. With 5 bases clipped from V and 5 bases from J, the junction kept 6 bases outside the gene matches. The CDR3 region has the DNA TGTGCCAGCAGCCCCGGGACAGGGACATATGGCTACACCTTC. This encodes CASSPGTGTYGYTF.

The chain carries TRBV2 and TRBJ2-7; maybe TRBD1 (6 bases). V was clipped by 6 bases and J by 2 bases, with 14 bases between them. The germline V gene has CDR1 SNHLY and CDR2 FYNNEI. The CDR3 has 14 amino acids. In nucleotides, the CDR3 is TGTGCCAGCAGAGTACAGGGTTTTGCCTACGAGCAGTACTTC. Translated: CASRVQGFAYEQYF.

J is TRBJ2-5 and V is TRBV6-4; 9 bases match TRBD2. The CDR3 is 15 amino acids. V lost 3 bases to trimming and J lost 1 base; unmatched junction nucleotides: 3. Per the germline V gene, CDR1 is MRHNA and CDR2 is SNTAGT. CDR3 region: CASSESGGSQETQYF. The DNA for the CDR3 is TGTGCCAGCAGTGAGAGCGGGGGGTCCCAAGAGACCCAGTACTTC.

This clonotype was recorded at least ten times. The chain combines TRBV4-1 with TRBJ2-7; D perhaps matches TRBD2 (6 bases). In germline, CDR1 is MGHRA, CDR2 YSYEKL. The CDR3 is 13 amino acids. V lost 4 bases, J lost 5 bases, and 12 bases lay in between. CDR3 sequence reads: CASSRFGGNEQYF. CDR3 nucleotide sequence: TGCGCCAGCAGCCGGTTTGGGGGGAACGAGCAGTACTTC.

J is TRBJ2-1 and V is TRBV20-1; a possible D gene is TRBD1 (5 bases). Germline V gene data show CDR1 as DFQATT and CDR2 as SNEGSKA (reference sequence). The germline V and J ends were trimmed by 8 bases and 5 bases, with 19 bases remaining between them. This CDR3 spans 14 amino acids. CDR3: CSLLYQGTHNEQFF. The CDR3 DNA is TGCAGTTTATTGTATCAGGGTACCCACAATGAGCAGTTCTTC.

This clonotype appeared a single time. V usage is TRBV12-5 and J usage is TRBJ2-3; 9 nucleotides agree with TRBD1. This CDR3 has 15 amino acids. Per germline, CDR1 LGHNT and CDR2 FRNRAP. J gave up 4 bases and V 4 bases, and 6 bases lay outside the gene matches. The CDR3 spells CASGSGQGLSDTQYF. As DNA, the CDR3 is TGTGCTAGTGGTTCGGGACAGGGTCTATCAGATACGCAGTATTTT.

This clonotype has only a few counts. The gene calls are TRBV4-2 and TRBJ2-7, with no clear D. Germline CDR1 reads LGHNA; CDR2 reads YNFKEQ. V was trimmed by 0 bases and J by 3 bases, leaving 12 bases between them. CDR3 size: 15 residues. This chain's CDR3 is CASSQDSDTYYEQYF. The DNA for the CDR3 is TGTGCCAGCAGCCAAGATTCCGACACCTACTACGAGCAGTACTTC.

This chain connects TRBV11-1 to TRBJ1-6, with D hard to call. The V and J ends lost 0 bases and 7 bases respectively, with 10 bases between them. The CDR3 has 15 amino acids. CDR1 is SGHAT, CDR2 FQDESV, per germline (reference sequence). The CDR3 sequence: CASSLALAGNSPLHF. The CDR3 DNA reads TGTGCCAGCAGCTTAGCCCTGGCGGGGAATTCACCCCTCCACTTT.

The chain employs TRBV7-9 and TRBJ1-2; 11 bases agree with TRBD1. CDR1 is SEHNR and CDR2 is FQNEAQ in the germline V gene (reference sequence). V dropped 3 bases and J dropped 3; count of bases not matched to a gene: 6. This CDR3 contains 16 residues. The chain's CDR3 is CASSFGTGGPDYGYTF. CDR3 coding DNA: TGTGCCAGCAGCTTTGGGACAGGGGGACCAGACTATGGCTACACCTTC.

This clonotype was seen repeatedly, ten times or more. J is TRBJ1-5 and V is TRBV7-8; no reliable D call. The CDR3 contains 15 residues. Germline CDR1 and CDR2: SGHVS and FQNEAQ. Trimming cost V 2 bases and J 6 bases, with 14 bases left between them. Written as DNA, the CDR3 is TGTGCCAGCAGCTTAATCGGCGGGGTCGGTCAGCCCCAGCATTTT. It encodes CASSLIGGVGQPQHF.

This clonotype was observed a few times. CDR3 loop: CSVEDRQANYGYTF. In nucleotides, the CDR3 is TGCAGCGTTGAAGATCGCCAGGCTAACTATGGCTACACCTTC. The chain recombines TRBV29-1 with TRBJ1-2; D unresolved. V dropped 0 bases and J dropped 0 bases, with 8 bases sitting between them. The germline V gene encodes CDR1 SQVTM and CDR2 ANQGSEA. CDR3 length: 14 amino acids.

This clonotype was seen only a few times. The V and J genes are TRBV5-1 and TRBJ2-5; perhaps TRBD1 as D (6 bases). V lost 0 bases, J lost 3 bases, and 12 bases lay in between. Germline lookup yields CDR1 SGHRS and CDR2 YFSETQ. The CDR3 is made up of 15 amino acids. The CDR3: CASSLETGMEETQYF. Here the CDR3 DNA reads TGCGCCAGCAGCTTGGAAACAGGGATGGAAGAGACCCAGTACTTC.

The chain is built from TRBV12-3 or TRBV12-4 and TRBJ2-3; D is unresolved. The V gene lost 5 bases and the J gene lost 5 bases, with 14 bases spanning the gap. This CDR3 region has 14 residues. The CDR3 DNA reads as TGTGCCAGCAGTCCAACCTGGGTGGGAGATACGCAGTATTTT. It codes for CASSPTWVGDTQYF.

This chain uses TRBV5-6 with TRBJ2-6; TRBD2 aligns across 7 bases. Trimming took 6 bases from V and 0 from J; bases not matched to a gene: 3. The CDR3 runs to 15 residues. CDR1 and CDR2 from the germline V gene are SGHDT and YYEEEE. CDR3 in amino acids: CASTWGGSGANVLTF. CDR3 nucleotides: TGTGCCAGCACCTGGGGGGGCTCTGGGGCCAACGTCCTGACTTTC.

The chain recombines TRBV30 with TRBJ2-3, with 8 positions matching TRBD1. The CDR3 spans 16 residues. Germline CDR1 and CDR2: GTSNPN and SVGIG (reference sequence). V dropped 7 bases and J dropped 5; count of bases not matched to a gene: 17. CDR3 protein: CAFLWAGGRRRDTQYF. CDR3 bases: TGTGCCTTTTTATGGGCAGGGGGCAGAAGGAGAGATACGCAGTATTTT.

DNA for the CDR3: TGCGCCAGCAGCCAAGTAGTTAATGAAAAACTGTTTTTT. Translated: CASSQVVNEKLFF. The chain carries TRBV4-1 and TRBJ1-4; the D is unclear. CDR1 MGHRA and CDR2 YSYEKL come from the germline V gene. The CDR3 is 13 residues long. Trimming stripped 1 base from V and 4 bases from J, with 4 bases between.

This clonotype was seen only a few times. This chain uses TRBV6-6 with TRBJ2-5; TRBD1 might be the D (6 bases). Germline CDR1 is MNHNY and CDR2 is SVGAGI (reference sequence). This CDR3 is built from 15 residues. The V and J ends lost 2 bases and 4 bases respectively, with 14 bases between them. The CDR3 protein is CASSYVQQGLETQYF. For the CDR3, the DNA is TGTGCCAGCAGTTACGTCCAACAGGGATTAGAGACCCAGTACTTC.

The genes are TRBV28 and TRBJ2-1, with 9 bases lining up with TRBD2. This CDR3 spans 15 amino acids. V lost 2 bases, J lost 8 bases, and 7 bases stayed unmatched. Looked up from germline, CDR1 is MDHEN and CDR2 is SYDVKM. In nucleotides, the CDR3 is TGTGCCAGCAGTTTACCGGCGGGGGGGGGTTATGAGCAGTTCTTC. Protein: CASSLPAGGGYEQFF.